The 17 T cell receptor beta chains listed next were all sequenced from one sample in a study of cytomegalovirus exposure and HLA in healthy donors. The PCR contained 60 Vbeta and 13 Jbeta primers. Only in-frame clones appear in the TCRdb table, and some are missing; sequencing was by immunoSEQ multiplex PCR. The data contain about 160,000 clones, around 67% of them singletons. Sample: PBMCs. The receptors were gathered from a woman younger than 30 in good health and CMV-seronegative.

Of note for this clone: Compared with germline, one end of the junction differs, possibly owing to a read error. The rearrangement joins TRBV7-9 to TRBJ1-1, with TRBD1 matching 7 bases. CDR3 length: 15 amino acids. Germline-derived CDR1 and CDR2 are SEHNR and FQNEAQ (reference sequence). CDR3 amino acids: CSSSLAGRQGYEAFF. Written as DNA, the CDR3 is TGTTCCAGCAGCTTAGCGGGGCGACAGGGCTATGAAGCTTTCTTT.

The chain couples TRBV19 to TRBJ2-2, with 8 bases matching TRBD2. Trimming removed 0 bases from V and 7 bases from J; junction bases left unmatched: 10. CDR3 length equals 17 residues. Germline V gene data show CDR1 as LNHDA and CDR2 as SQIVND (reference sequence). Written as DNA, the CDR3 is TGTGCCAGTAGTATAGATCAATCAGGGACTAGTTGCGGGGAGCTGTTTTTT. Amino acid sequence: CASSIDQSGTSCGELFF.

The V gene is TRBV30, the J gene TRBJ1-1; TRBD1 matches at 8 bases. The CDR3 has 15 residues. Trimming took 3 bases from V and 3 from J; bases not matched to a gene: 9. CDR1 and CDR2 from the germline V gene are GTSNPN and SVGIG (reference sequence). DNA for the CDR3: TGTGCCTGGAGGATTCCCGGGACAGGTTACACTGAAGCTTTCTTT. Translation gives CAWRIPGTGYTEAFF.

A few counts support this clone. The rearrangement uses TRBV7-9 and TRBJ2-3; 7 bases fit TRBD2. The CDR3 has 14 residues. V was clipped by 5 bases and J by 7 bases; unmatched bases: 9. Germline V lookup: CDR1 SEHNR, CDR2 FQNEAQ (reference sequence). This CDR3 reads CASSTWGGEHTQYF. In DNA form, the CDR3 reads TGTGCCAGCAGCACGTGGGGGGGAGAGCATACGCAGTATTTT. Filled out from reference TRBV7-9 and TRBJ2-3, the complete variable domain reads DTGVSQNPRHKITKRGQNVTFRCDPISEHNRLYWYRQTLGQGPEFLTYFQNEAQLEKSRLLSDRFSAERPKGSFSTLEIQRTEQGDSAMYLCASSTWGGEHTQYFGPGTRLTVL.

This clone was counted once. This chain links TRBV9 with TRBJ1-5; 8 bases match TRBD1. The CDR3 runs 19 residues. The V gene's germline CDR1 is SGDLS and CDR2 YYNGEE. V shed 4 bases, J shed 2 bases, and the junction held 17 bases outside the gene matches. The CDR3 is CASSPRGAQGVKGNQPQHF. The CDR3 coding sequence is TGTGCCAGCAGCCCTCGCGGGGCACAGGGGGTGAAGGGCAATCAGCCCCAGCATTTT.

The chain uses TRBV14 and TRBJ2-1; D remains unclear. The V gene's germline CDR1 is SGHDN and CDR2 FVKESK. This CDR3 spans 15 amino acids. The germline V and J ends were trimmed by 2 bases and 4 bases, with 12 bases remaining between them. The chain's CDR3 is CASSQTFREYNEQFF. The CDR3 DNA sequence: TGTGCCAGCAGCCAAACTTTTAGAGAATACAATGAGCAGTTCTTC.

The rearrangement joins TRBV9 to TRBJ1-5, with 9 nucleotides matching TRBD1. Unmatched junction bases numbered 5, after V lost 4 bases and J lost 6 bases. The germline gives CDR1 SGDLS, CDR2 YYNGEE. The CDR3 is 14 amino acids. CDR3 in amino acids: CASSPGQGRQPQHF. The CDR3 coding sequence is TGTGCCAGCAGCCCGGGACAGGGACGTCAGCCCCAGCATTTT.

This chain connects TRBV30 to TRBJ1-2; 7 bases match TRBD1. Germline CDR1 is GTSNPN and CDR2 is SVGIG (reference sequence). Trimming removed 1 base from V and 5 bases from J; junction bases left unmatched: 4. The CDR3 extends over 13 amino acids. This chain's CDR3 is CAWSGTGFYGYTF. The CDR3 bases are TGTGCCTGGAGTGGGACAGGTTTTTATGGCTACACCTTC.

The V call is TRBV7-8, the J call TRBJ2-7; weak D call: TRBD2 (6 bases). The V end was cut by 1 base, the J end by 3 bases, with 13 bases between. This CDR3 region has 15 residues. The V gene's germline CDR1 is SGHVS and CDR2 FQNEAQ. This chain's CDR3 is CASSLGGGYGYEQYV. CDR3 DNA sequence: TGTGCCAGCAGCTTAGGTGGGGGGTACGGCTACGAGCAGTACGTC.

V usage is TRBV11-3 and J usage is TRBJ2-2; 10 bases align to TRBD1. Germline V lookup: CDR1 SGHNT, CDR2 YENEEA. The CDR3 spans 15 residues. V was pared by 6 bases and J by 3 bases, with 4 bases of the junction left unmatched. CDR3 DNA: TGTGCCAGCAGTCTCGGGACAGGGGACACCGGGGAGCTGTTTTTT. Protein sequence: CASSLGTGDTGELFF.

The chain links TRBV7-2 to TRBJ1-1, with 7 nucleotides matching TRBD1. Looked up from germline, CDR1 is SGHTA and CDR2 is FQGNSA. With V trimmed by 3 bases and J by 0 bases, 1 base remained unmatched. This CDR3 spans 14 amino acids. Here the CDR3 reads CASSFGTVNTEAFF. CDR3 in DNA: TGTGCCAGCAGCTTCGGGACAGTGAACACTGAAGCTTTCTTT.

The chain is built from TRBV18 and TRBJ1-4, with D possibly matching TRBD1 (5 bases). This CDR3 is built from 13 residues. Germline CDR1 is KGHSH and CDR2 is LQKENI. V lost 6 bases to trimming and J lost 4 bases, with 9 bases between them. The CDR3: CASSRGGNEKLFF. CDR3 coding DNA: TGTGCCAGCTCGCGCGGGGGTAATGAAAAACTGTTTTTT.

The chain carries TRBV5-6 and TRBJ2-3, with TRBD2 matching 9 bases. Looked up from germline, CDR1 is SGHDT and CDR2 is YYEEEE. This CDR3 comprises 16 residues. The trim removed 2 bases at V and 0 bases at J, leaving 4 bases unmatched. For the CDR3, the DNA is TGTGCCAGCAGCTTACGACTAGCGGCTAGCACAGATACGCAGTATTTT. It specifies CASSLRLAASTDTQYF.

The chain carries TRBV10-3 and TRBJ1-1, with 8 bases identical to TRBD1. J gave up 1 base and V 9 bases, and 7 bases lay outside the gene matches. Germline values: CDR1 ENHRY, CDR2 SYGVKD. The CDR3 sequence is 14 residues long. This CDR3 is CAIDRGGGNTEAFF. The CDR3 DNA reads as TGTGCCATTGACAGGGGCGGTGGGAACACTGAAGCTTTCTTT.

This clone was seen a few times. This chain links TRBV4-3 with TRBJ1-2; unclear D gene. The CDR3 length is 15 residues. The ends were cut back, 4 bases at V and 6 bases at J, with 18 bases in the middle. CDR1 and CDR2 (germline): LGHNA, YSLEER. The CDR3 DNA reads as TGCGCCAGCAGCCCTAGCCTGGGAGGGATCGATGGCTACACCTTC. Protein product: CASSPSLGGIDGYTF.

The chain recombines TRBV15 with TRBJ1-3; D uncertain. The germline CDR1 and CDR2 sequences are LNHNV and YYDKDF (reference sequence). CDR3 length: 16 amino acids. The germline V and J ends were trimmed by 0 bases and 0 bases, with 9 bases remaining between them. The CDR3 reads CATSRDSYSSGNTIYF. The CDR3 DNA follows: TGTGCCACCAGCAGAGATTCGTACAGCTCTGGAAACACCATATATTTT. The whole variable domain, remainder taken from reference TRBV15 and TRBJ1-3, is DAMVIQNPRYQVTQFGKPVTLSCSQTLNHNVMYWYQQKSSQAPKLLFHYYDKDFNNEADTPDNFQSRRPNTSFCFLDIRSPGLGDTAMYLCATSRDSYSSGNTIYFGEGSWLTVV.

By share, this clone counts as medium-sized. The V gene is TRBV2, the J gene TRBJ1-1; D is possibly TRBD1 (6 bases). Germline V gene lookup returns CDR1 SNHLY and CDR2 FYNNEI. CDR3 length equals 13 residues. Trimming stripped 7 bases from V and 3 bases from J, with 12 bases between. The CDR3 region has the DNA TGTGCCAGCAAGGGGGTGACGGACACTGAAGCTTTCTTT. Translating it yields CASKGVTDTEAFF.